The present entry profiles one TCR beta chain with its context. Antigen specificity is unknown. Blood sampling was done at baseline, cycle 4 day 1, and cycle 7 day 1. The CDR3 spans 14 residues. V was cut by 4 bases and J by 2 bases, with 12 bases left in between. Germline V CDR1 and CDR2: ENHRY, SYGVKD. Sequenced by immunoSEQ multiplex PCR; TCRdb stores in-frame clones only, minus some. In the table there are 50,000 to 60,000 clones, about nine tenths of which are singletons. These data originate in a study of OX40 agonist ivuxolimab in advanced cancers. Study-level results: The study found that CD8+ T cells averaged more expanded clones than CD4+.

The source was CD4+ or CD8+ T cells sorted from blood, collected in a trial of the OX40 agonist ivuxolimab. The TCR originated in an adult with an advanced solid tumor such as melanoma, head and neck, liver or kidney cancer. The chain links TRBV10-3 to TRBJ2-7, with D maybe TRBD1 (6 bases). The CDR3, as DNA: TGTGCCATCAGTGGGGACACGGTGGCCTACGAGCAGTACTTC. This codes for CAISGDTVAYEQYF.